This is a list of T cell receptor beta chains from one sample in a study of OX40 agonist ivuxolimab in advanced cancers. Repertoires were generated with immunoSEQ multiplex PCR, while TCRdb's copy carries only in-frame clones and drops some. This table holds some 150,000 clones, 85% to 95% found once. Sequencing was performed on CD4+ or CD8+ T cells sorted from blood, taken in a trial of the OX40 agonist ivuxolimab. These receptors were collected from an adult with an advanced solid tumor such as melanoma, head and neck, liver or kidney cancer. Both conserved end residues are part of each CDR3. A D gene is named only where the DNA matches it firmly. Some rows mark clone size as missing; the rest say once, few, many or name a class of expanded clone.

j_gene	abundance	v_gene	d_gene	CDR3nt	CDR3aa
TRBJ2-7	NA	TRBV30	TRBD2	TGTGCCTGGAGCGGAAGCGGGAGGATGGGCGAGCAGTACTTC	CAWSGSGRMGEQYF
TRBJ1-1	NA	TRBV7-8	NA	TGTGCCAGCAGCTTAGCGGGGCGGCAGGAGACGAGGGGCACTGAAGCTTTCTTT	CASSLAGRQETRGTEAFF
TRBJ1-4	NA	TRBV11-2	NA	TGTGCCAGCAGCTTAGACCGGGCAACTAATGAAAAACTGTTTTTT	CASSLDRATNEKLFF
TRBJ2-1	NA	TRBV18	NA	TGTGCCAGCTCACGGTCTACTAGCCCATCCTACAATGAGCAGTTCTTC	CASSRSTSPSYNEQFF
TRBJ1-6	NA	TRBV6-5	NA	TGTGCCAGCGTCAGTTATAATTCACCCCTCCACTTT	CASVSYNSPLHF
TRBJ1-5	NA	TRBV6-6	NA	TGTGCCAGCAGTTACCGGCCAAATTATAGCAATCAGCCCCAGCATTTT	CASSYRPNYSNQPQHF
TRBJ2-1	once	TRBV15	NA	TGTGCCACCAGCAGAGAGGGGGGTGAGCAGTTCTTC	CATSREGGEQFF
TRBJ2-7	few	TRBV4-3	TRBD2	TGCGCCAGCAGCCAAATTCGCGGGAGCGAGCAGTACTTC	CASSQIRGSEQYF
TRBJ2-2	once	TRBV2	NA	TGTGCCACCTCTGGCGGGACCCTTAGTTACACCGGGGAGCTGTTTTTT	CATSGGTLSYTGELFF
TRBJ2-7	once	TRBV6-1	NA	TGTGCCAGCAGTGTGGAAGGGACGTCCCCCTACGAGCAGTACTTC	CASSVEGTSPYEQYF
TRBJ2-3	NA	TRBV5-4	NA	TGTGCCAGCAGCCGACAGTCTAGCACAGATACGCAGTATTTT	CASSRQSSTDTQYF
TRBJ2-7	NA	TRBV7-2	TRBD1	TGTGCCAGCAGCCCCCGACAGGGGAACTCCTACGAGCAGTACTTC	CASSPRQGNSYEQYF
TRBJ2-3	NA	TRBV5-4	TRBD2	TGTGCCAGCAGCCCACAAAGCGGGAGGGCGACAGATACGCAGTATTTT	CASSPQSGRATDTQYF
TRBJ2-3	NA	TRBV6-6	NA	TGTGCCAGCAGTGGAGTCAGCCGGACGCAGTATTTT	CASSGVSRTQYF
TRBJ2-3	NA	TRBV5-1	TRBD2	TGCGCCAGCAGCTGGACTAGCGCGAGCACAGATACGCAGTATTTT	CASSWTSASTDTQYF
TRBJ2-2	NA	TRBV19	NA	TGTGCCAGTAGTATAGCCCGGCAGAACACCGGGGAGCTGTTTTTT	CASSIARQNTGELFF
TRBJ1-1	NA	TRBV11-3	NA	TGTGCCAGCAGCTTTGAGGGTAACACTGAAGCTTTCTTT	CASSFEGNTEAFF
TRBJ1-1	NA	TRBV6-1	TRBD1	TGTGCCAGCATTGGACAGGGCCTCACTGAAGCTTTCTTT	CASIGQGLTEAFF
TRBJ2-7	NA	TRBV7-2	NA	TGTGCCAGCAGCTTCTCGGGGAGCTCCTACGAGCAGTACTTC	CASSFSGSSYEQYF
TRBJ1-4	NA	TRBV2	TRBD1	TGTGCCAGCCTGTGGGACAGGGAGAATGAAAAACTGTTTTTT	CASLWDRENEKLFF
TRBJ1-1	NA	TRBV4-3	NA	TGCGCCAGCAGCCCTAAAGGGGGGAGGGGGGCTTTCTTT	CASSPKGGRGAFF
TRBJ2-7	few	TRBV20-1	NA	TGCAGTGCTAGGGTAAGGGACGAGCAGTACTTC	CSARVRDEQYF
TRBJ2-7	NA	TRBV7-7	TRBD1	TGTGCTAGCAGCCCATCAGAGGGGACAGGGCGCTACGAGCAGTACTTC	CASSPSEGTGRYEQYF
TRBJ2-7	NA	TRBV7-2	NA	TGTGCCAGCAGCTTAGATGGCGGGGTGAGGGAGTACTTC	CASSLDGGVREYF
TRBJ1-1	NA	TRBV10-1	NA	TGCGCCAGCCTTTCCGGCCGGAAAAAACGGGCTGAAGCTTTCTTT	CASLSGRKKRAEAFF
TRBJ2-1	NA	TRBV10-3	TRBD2	TGTGCCATCAGGCCGGGACTAGCGGGAAACGAGCAGTTCTTC	CAIRPGLAGNEQFF
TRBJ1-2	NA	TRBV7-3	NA	TGTGCCAGCAGCTTAGATAACAGGGTTGGCTACACCTTC	CASSLDNRVGYTF
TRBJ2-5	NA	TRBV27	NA	TGTGCCAGCAGTTTATCAGGCAGGGGCCAAGAGACCCAGTACTTC	CASSLSGRGQETQYF
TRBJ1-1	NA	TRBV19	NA	TGTGCCAGTAAAGGGAGGAAGGGCACTGAAGCTTTCTTT	CASKGRKGTEAFF
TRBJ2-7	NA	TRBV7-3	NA	TGTGCCAGCAGCCCGTCGGGGGATGAGCAGTACTTC	CASSPSGDEQYF
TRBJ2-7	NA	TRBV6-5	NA	TGTGCCAGCAGTCGGACTCCCGGGATGGACTACGAGCAGTACTTC	CASSRTPGMDYEQYF
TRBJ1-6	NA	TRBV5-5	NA	TGTGCCAGCAGCTTGGAACTGGATAGGAATTCACCCCTCCACTTT	CASSLELDRNSPLHF
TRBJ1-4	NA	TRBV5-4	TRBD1	TGTGCCAGCAGCGAGGGGACAGGGTCTGAAAAACTGTTTTTT	CASSEGTGSEKLFF
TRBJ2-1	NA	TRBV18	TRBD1	TGTGCCAGCTCAGACAGGGGTCTGTACAATGAGCAGTTCTTC	CASSDRGLYNEQFF
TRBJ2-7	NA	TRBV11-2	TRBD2	TGTGCCAGCGACCGAGGACTAGCGGGGGGCCCGGGGTCCTACGAGCAGTACTTC	CASDRGLAGGPGSYEQYF
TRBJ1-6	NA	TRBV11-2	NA	TGTGCCAGCAGCTTTGGATGGGCAGGCTATAATTCACCCCTCCACTTT	CASSFGWAGYNSPLHF